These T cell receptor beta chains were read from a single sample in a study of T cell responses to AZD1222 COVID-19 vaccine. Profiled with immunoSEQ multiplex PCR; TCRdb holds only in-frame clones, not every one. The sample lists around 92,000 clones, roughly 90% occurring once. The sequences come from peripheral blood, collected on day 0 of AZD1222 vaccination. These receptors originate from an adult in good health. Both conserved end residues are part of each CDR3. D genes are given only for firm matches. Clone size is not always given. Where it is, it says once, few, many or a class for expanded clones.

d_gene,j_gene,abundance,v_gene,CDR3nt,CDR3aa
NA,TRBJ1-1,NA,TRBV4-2,TGTGCCAGCAGCCCAGCTGGGGACCGAGCTTTCTTT,CASSPAGDRAFF
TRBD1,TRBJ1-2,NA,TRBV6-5,TGTGCCAGCAGCTCCGGGACAGGAAGAAGCTATGGCTACACCTTC,CASSSGTGRSYGYTF
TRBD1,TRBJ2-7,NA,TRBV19,TGTGCCAGTAGTAGAGGACAGGGGGGATCCTACGAGCAGTACTTC,CASSRGQGGSYEQYF
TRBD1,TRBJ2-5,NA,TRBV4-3,TGCGCCAGCAGCTCGCGACAGGGGGCGATAGGAGAGACCCAGTACTTC,CASSSRQGAIGETQYF
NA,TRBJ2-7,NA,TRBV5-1,TGCGCCAGCAGCTACGGATCCAACGACTACGAGCAGTACTTC,CASSYGSNDYEQYF
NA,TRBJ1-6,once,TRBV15,TGTGCCACCAGCAGCCGGCAGGGCAGAAATTCACCCCTCCACTTT,CATSSRQGRNSPLHF
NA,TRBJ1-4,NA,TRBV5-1,TGCGCCAGCAGCTTAGACACTAGTAATGAAAAACTGTTTTTT,CASSLDTSNEKLFF
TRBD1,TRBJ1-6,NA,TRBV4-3,TGCGCCAGCAGCCAAGAGAGTAGGGGGCTTGGATCACCCCTCCACTTT,CASSQESRGLGSPLHF
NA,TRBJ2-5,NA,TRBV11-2,TGTGCCAGCAGCTTGGGAGGCCAAGAGACCCAGTACTTC,CASSLGGQETQYF
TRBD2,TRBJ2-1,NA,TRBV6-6,TGTGCCAGCAGCCCAGCGGGGGGGCCGGGTGAGCAGTTCTTC,CASSPAGGPGEQFF
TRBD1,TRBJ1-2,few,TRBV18,TGTGCCAGCTCACCGGGGGACAGGGGTCTTGGCTACACCTTC,CASSPGDRGLGYTF
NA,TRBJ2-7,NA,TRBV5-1,TGCGCCAGCAGCTTGGACAGTGAGCAGTACTTC,CASSLDSEQYF
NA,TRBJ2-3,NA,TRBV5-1,TGCGCCAGCAGCTTGGCAGGGTGGATCGCAGATACGCAGTATTTT,CASSLAGWIADTQYF
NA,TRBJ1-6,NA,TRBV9,TGTGCCAGCAGCTCCCAGACAGGCGGTTCACCCCTCCACTTT,CASSSQTGGSPLHF
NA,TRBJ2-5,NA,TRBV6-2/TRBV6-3,TGTGCCAGCAGTTTAGGGGGGGGGCAAGAGACCCAGTACTTC,CASSLGGGQETQYF
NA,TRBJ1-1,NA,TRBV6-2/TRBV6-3,TGTGCCAGCAGGTACCCCCCGGGGGTCACTGAAGCTTTCTTT,CASRYPPGVTEAFF
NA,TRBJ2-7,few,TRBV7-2,TGTGCCAGCAGCTTAGCCAGGTCAGACGGTACCTTTTCCTACGAGCAGTACTTC,CASSLARSDGTFSYEQYF
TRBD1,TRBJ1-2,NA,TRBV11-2,TGTGCCAGCAGCTTGGGACAGACCTCTAACTATGGCTACACCTTC,CASSLGQTSNYGYTF
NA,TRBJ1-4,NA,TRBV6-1,TGTGCCAGCAGTGAAACACCTGCAACTAATGAAAAACTGTTTTTT,CASSETPATNEKLFF
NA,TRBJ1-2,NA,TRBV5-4,TGTGCCAGCAGCTTGGGTCTACAGGGTGACTATGGCTACACCTTC,CASSLGLQGDYGYTF
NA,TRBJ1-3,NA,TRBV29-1,TGCAGCGTTGAAAACTTACGGGGGCCTGGAAACACCATATATTTT,CSVENLRGPGNTIYF
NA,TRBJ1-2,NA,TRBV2,TGTGCCAGCAGGGTGGGAAGTAGCTATGGCTACACCTTC,CASRVGSSYGYTF
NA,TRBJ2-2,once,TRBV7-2,TGTGCCAGCAGCGCGCGTTTAGGGGTCACCGGGGAGCTGTTTTTT,CASSARLGVTGELFF
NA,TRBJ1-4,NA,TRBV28,TGTGCCAGCAGTTCCCACATAGCAACTAATGAAAAACTGTTTTTT,CASSSHIATNEKLFF
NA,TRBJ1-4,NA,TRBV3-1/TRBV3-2,TGTGCCAGCAGCGACAGACGAATGGGGGCAACTAATGAAAAACTGTTTTTT,CASSDRRMGATNEKLFF
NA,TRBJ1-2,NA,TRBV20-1,TGCAGTGCTAATGCGTTGCGTGGCTACACCTTC,CSANALRGYTF
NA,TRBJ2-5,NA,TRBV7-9,TGTGCCAGCAGTCCCCTTAGTACAGCTCAAGAGACCCAGTACTTC,CASSPLSTAQETQYF
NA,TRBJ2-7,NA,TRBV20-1,TGCAGTGCCGTTATGACGTACGAGCAGTACTTC,CSAVMTYEQYF
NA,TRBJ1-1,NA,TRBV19,TGTGCCAGTAGTATCAGAGGGCCGAACACTGAAGCTTTCTTT,CASSIRGPNTEAFF
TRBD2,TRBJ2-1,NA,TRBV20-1,TGCAGTGCTAGTAGCACCCACCGAGCGGGGGGGGTTGATGAGCAGTTCTTC,CSASSTHRAGGVDEQFF
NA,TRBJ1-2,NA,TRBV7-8,TGTGCCAGCAGCTTAGCTCAGTACTATGGCTACACCTTC,CASSLAQYYGYTF
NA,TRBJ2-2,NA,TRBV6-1,TGTGCCAGCAGTGAAAACACCCTCGGATATTACACCGGGGAGCTGTTTTTT,CASSENTLGYYTGELFF
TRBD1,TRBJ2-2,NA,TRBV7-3,TGTGCCAGCAGCTCCGGGACAGGGGGCAGCACCGGGGAGCTGTTTTTT,CASSSGTGGSTGELFF
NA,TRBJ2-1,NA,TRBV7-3,TGTGCCAGCAGCTTAATCCCTCTAGCGGAGCAGTTCTTC,CASSLIPLAEQFF
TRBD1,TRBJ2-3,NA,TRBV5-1,TGCGCCAGCAGCCCGGGACAGATCACAGATACGCAGTATTTT,CASSPGQITDTQYF
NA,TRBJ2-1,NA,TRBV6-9,TGTGCCAGCAGCGAACTAGGAACCTACAATGAGCAGTTCTTC,CASSELGTYNEQFF
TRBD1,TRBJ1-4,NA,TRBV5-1,TGCGCCAGCAGCTTGCCTGTCGCAGGGGGCTTAAATGAAAAACTGTTTTTT,CASSLPVAGGLNEKLFF
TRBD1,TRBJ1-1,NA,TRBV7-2,TGTGCCAGCAAGACACAGGGGGACACTGAAGCTTTCTTT,CASKTQGDTEAFF
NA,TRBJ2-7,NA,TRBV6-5,TGTGCCAGCAGGCCGGGGCAGGAGCCCTCCTACGAGCAGTACTTC,CASRPGQEPSYEQYF
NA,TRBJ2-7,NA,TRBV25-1,TGTGCCAGCAGTAAGTCAGGGGTTTACGAGCAGTACTTC,CASSKSGVYEQYF
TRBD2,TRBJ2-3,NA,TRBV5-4,TGTGCCAGCAGCTTGAAGACTAGCGGGGGGGCTTCAGATACGCAGTATTTT,CASSLKTSGGASDTQYF